These T cell receptor beta chains were read from a single sample in a study of Ad26.COV2.S vaccination and SARS-CoV-2 variants. Assay used: immunoSEQ multiplex PCR; TCRdb lists only in-frame clones, some missing. Here the sample spans around 300,000 clones, roughly nine tenths being singletons. Material: peripheral blood, obtained in a trial of Ad26.COV2.S vaccine versus placebo. The receptors here all came from a person aged 18-65 years who received the Ad26.COV2.S COVID-19 vaccine or a placebo. Each CDR3 is given without its conserved first and last residue.

v_call	j_call	cdr3_aa
TRBV18	TRBJ2-4	ASSPTANQGNTRNIQY
TRBV19	TRBJ2-1	ASSIQLSSYNEQF
TRBV6-6	TRBJ2-5	ASSYSAETQY
TRBV9	TRBJ2-1	ASSVGLPGNEQF
TRBV7-8	TRBJ2-7	ASSSSVGPPYEQY
TRBV15	TRBJ1-6	ATSRAPINSPLH
TRBV27	TRBJ2-2	ASSHLFGTANTGELF
TRBV6-2/TRBV6-3	TRBJ2-7	ASGYTNYEQY
TRBV5-5	TRBJ1-1	ASSYGQRDTEAF
TRBV7-3	TRBJ1-1	ASRQLGTSGNTEAF
TRBV6-5	TRBJ2-7	ASSYSLFGTSEQY
TRBV18	TRBJ1-6	ASSPQGADNSPLH
TRBV7-2	TRBJ1-2	ASSLDRLSAGNYGYT
TRBV25-1	TRBJ2-7	ASSLLGGGEQY
TRBV30	TRBJ2-5	AWSVRNEETQY
TRBV18	TRBJ2-7	ASSPMDGTFGEQY
TRBV28	TRBJ2-2	ASSLVPGPGGELF
TRBV24-1	TRBJ2-3	ATSVAGGGISTDTQY
TRBV6-5	TRBJ1-2	ASTGTVALYGYT
TRBV7-2	TRBJ2-7	ASSDTSGRTYEQY
TRBV15	TRBJ1-2	ATSRDRRGGYGYT
TRBV5-1	TRBJ2-7	ASSPITGDYEQY
TRBV12-5	TRBJ2-2	ASAADGNTGELF
TRBV2	TRBJ1-2	ASDRYGYT
TRBV5-4	TRBJ1-1	ASSLALQGARTEAF
TRBV11-3	TRBJ2-7	ASRRGIGSYEQY
TRBV4-1	TRBJ1-4	ASSQPSDRVAATNEKLF
TRBV9	TRBJ1-1	ASSPINPNTEAF
TRBV10-3	TRBJ1-2	AISEHGGSSYGYT
TRBV7-2	TRBJ2-2	ASSPSPRGNTGELF
TRBV7-9	TRBJ1-1	ASSSPVNTEAF
TRBV28	TRBJ1-2	ASSLGATNYGYT
TRBV28	TRBJ2-5	ASSSQAETQY
TRBV3-1/TRBV3-2	TRBJ2-7	ASSQGTGGYEQY
TRBV2	TRBJ2-1	ASSDGPPNNEQF
TRBV11-2	TRBJ2-3	ASSLDVDGTQY